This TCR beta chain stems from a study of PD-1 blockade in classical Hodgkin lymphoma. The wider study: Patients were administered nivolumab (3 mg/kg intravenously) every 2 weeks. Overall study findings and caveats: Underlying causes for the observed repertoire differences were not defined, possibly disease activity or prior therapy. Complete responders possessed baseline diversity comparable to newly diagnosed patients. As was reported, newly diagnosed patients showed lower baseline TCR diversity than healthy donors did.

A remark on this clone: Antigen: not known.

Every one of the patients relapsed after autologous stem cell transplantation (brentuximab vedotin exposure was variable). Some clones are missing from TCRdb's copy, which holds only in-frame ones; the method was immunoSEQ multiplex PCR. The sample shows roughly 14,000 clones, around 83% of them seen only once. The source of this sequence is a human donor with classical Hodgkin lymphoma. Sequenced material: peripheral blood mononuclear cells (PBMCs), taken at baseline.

The CDR3 DNA is TGTGCCAGCAGCTTAGGTGACAGGGGTGTCTTTGGCTACACCTTC. The encoded protein is CASSLGDRGVFGYTF. The V call is TRBV7-9, the J call TRBJ1-2; 8 positions match TRBD1. Trimming at V came to 1 base and at J to 7 bases, leaving 8 bases not matched to a gene. Germline lookup yields CDR1 SEHNR and CDR2 FQNEAQ (reference sequence). The CDR3 spans 15 residues.